This T cell receptor (beta chain) was documented in a study of cytomegalovirus exposure and HLA in healthy donors. As for the donors, each was a healthy bone marrow donor. Unmatched junction bases numbered 11, after V lost 1 base and J lost 10 bases. The germline CDR1 and CDR2 sequences are SGHNT and YYREEE (reference sequence). The CDR3 is 15 amino acids. For this clone: Its cognate antigen is unknown.

General study points: Whilst most TCR sequences proved rare, a subset of public TCRs occurred across many donors. Several of the most significant clusters appeared linked to common viral pathogens, based on a later analysis. Cytomegalovirus-associated status was assigned to more than 150 TCR beta chains.

13 Jbeta primers and 60 Vbeta primers were used for the PCR. Sequencing was performed with immunoSEQ multiplex PCR; in TCRdb, only in-frame clones are kept and a portion is missing. This sample has 180,000 or so clones; about four fifths occur once, and the top ten carry 4% to 5%. This clonotype originated in a woman under 30 in good health and CMV-seropositive. The sequenced sample consisted of PBMCs. The J gene is TRBJ1-2, the V gene TRBV5-4; TRBD1 matches at 9 bases. CDR3 sequence reads: CASSLTGGMSGPYTF. The CDR3 DNA sequence: TGTGCCAGCAGCTTGACAGGGGGCATGAGTGGCCCCTACACCTTC.